The rows below give T cell receptor beta chains drawn from one sample of a study of T cells in Graves' hyperthyroidism and ophthalmopathy. Each CDR3 protein gets one entry after TCRdb re-called the multiplex PCR reads with MiXCR. The sample has nearly 600,000 distinct CDR3 sequences, roughly 14% seen once; the top ten hold about 5.8%. The source material was blood. The receptors were gathered from a woman in her 30s with Graves' hyperthyroidism that later progressed to Graves' ophthalmopathy. CDR3s include the opening cysteine and the closing phenylalanine or tryptophan. Each record gives: V gene, clone size, CDR3 protein. For some rows the clone size is stated as once, few or many, or as a class when expanded; others skip it.

>TRBV12-3/TRBV12-4|many
CASSFMGLTGSESPLHF
>TRBV6-5|many
CASSYGQLTEQETQYF
>TRBV27|many
CASSSYRVESPLHF
>TRBV9|.
CASSTYSGSTDTQYF
>TRBV27|many
CASSPAGGLLAQYF
>TRBV28|.
CASSLSGQSNEKLFF
>TRBV6-1|many
CASSESRALRAFF
>TRBV12-3/TRBV12-4|many
CASKSNRGQGFVNTEAFF
>TRBV27|many
CASSRTGGVREAFF
>TRBV7-2|.
CASSFQGRVGGYTF
>TRBV30|many
CAWSSPGQSNYGYTF
>TRBV5-1|.
CASSSPGGVSVDEQFF
>TRBV9|.
CASSVSQDTQYF
>TRBV11-3|many
CASSLDRGGTQETQYF
>TRBV7-9|many
CASSSPIAGGLMETQYF
>TRBV20-1|.
CSASSSGPTDTQYF
>TRBV6-1|.
CASRPGNSDEQFF
>TRBV28|many
CASSLWDGSLETQYF
>TRBV9|many
CASSVELGGTEAFF
>TRBV30|many
CAWSGAGGYEQYF
>TRBV10-2|many
CASSSPSGPPGGNNEQFF
>TRBV6-5|many
CASSYSQGVNYGYTF
>TRBV7-9|.
CASDLSGGYNEQFF
>TRBV11-2|many
CASSLAGPAYEQYF
>TRBV6-5|many
CASSYSGTGDEQYF
>TRBV18|many
CASSPQGAAEQFF
>TRBV15|many
CATSRDYSYGGNAYNEQFF
>TRBV6-5|many
CASSYGTSASYEQYF
>TRBV24-1|many
CATSDPTLSSGANVLTF
>TRBV6-1|many
CASSALTDYGYTF
>TRBV5-8|.
CASSLQTGGERETQYF
>TRBV9|many
CASSALGGTGELFF
>TRBV25-1|many
CASSGTAENQPQHF
>TRBV20-1|many
CSARLAGAGDTQYF
>TRBV18|.
CASSPGDLRGAQYF
>TRBV28|many
CASRLDRQGGLYWYSPLHF
>TRBV6-5|many
CASSYSTRETQYF
>TRBV7-9|few
CASSQSGPPGINQPQHF
>TRBV11-3|many
CASRPTQNSPLHF
>TRBV19|many
CAGAPGGRAHEQFF
>TRBV19|many
CASSQNRGETQYF
>TRBV11-1|few
CASSFPSLKGELFF
>TRBV6-1|many
CASIESGQRGETQYF
>TRBV20-1|many
CSARLYNEKLFF
>TRBV2|many
CASQDGNMMNTGELFF
>TRBV3-1|many
CASSPRDRGALYGYTF
>TRBV15|many
CATSRETGINEKLFF
>TRBV13|once
CASSSKGTKNLMYGYTF
>TRBV6-1|few
CASSEFGTGVHRNTIYF
>TRBV7-2|many
CASSPRSTVSEKLFF
>TRBV30|.
CAWSTPGAQLLLYEQYF
>TRBV7-8|many
CASSLHRANTEAFF
>TRBV27|many
CASSFNTEYNEQFF